This T cell receptor beta chain was retrieved from a study of T cells in women clearing cervical HPV infection. Study-level information: Controls were women whose single incident HPV16 infection cleared within 12 months without precancer or cancer. Case blood was drawn a median about 23 weeks after lesion detection.

Details on this clone: Its antigen is currently unknown. The read ends 3 residues before the CDR3 terminus; that terminus is restored from the germline J gene.

The CDR3 contains 13 residues. Germline CDR1 and CDR2: SQVTM and ANQGSEA. With V trimmed by 7 bases and J by 5 bases, 9 bases remained unmatched. The table came from immunoSEQ multiplex PCR; TCRdb's copy has only in-frame clones and leaves some out. The sample data list tens of thousands of clones. Findings and limits, study-wide: TRBV6-7 relative abundance averaged approximately 0.1% in cases and about 0.17% in controls.

The V and J genes are TRBV29-1 and TRBJ2-5; TRBD1 agrees at 8 bases. The sample taken for sequencing was blood buffy coat. The sequence was obtained from a woman aged 18 to 69 with a cervical HPV16 infection that either progressed to CIN3+ or cleared (not recorded which). The DNA read from the CDR3 is TGCAGCGACCGATCCAGGGGGCTGGAGACC. It encodes CSDRSRGLET. The CDR3 in its entirety is CSDRSRGLETQYF.